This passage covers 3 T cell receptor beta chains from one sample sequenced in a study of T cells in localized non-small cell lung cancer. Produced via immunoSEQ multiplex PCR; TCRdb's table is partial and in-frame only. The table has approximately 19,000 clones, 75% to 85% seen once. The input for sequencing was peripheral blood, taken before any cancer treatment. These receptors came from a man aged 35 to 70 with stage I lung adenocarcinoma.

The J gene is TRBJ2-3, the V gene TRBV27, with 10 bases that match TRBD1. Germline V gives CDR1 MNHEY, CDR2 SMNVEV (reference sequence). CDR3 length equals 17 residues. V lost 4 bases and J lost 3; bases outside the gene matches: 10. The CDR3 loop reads CASSSGTGARGTDTQYF. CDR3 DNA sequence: TGTGCCAGCAGTTCCGGGACAGGGGCCCGGGGGACAGATACGCAGTATTTT.

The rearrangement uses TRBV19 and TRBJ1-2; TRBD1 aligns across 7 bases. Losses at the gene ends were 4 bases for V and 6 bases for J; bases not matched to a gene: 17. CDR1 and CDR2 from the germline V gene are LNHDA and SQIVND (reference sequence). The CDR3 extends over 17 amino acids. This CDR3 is CASSRWGDSTSRDGYTF. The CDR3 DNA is TGTGCCAGTAGTAGATGGGGGGACAGCACCTCTAGAGATGGCTACACCTTC.

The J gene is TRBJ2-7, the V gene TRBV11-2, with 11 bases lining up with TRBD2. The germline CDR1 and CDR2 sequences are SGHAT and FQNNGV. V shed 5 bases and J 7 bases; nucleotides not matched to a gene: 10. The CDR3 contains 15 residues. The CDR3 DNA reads TGTGCCAGCAGCCCGATAGCGGGGGGGCCTCTGGAGCAGTACTTC. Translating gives CASSPIAGGPLEQYF.